This entry features one T cell receptor (beta chain) sequence. Its specificity is unknown. This specimen belongs to a study of CD8 T cells in ankylosing spondylitis. Study-level results: Disease-associated clones were CD8+ and fairly uncommon in peripheral blood.

In germline, CDR1 is DFQATT, CDR2 SNEGSKA (reference sequence). V lost 3 bases and J lost 0; bases outside the gene matches: 6. This CDR3 spans 16 amino acids. Each CDR3 protein gets one entry after TCRdb re-called the 5' RACE reads with MiXCR. The table includes fewer than 250,000 distinct CDR3 sequences, 8% to 11% detected once. The receptor was isolated from a male donor with ankylosing spondylitis or in good health (not recorded which). The chain has TRBV20-1 and TRBJ1-5; 9 nucleotides align to TRBD1. The sample taken for sequencing was blood, either unsorted or a sorted T cell fraction (not recorded which). CDR3: CSARLRTGDSNQPQHF. As DNA, the CDR3 is TGCAGTGCTAGGTTGAGGACAGGGGATAGCAATCAGCCCCAGCATTTT.